This TCR beta chain originates from a study of T-cell memory formation after mild COVID-19. Barcoded TCR alpha and TCR beta cDNA libraries with UMIs came from 5'RACE using constant-segment primers. TCRdb re-called the 5' RACE reads with MiXCR, one entry per CDR3 protein. The sample lists approximately 440,000 distinct CDR3 sequences, about 20% occurring once. This clonotype was detected only a few times. The target antigen is unknown. General observations from the study: Some clones that responded were present in memory (sampled pre-infection), which suggests cross-reactive memory joined. What remained unconfirmed was the SARS-CoV-2 specificity of second-wave clones peaking on day 37. Clones that contracted from day 15 to 85 had balanced CD4/CD8; later expanders were CD4+ biased.

Germline V gene sequence: CDR1 ENHRY, CDR2 SYGVKD. The CDR3 covers 12 residues. V lost 5 bases to trimming and J lost 5 bases, with 7 bases between them. This receptor was taken from an adult woman who had mild COVID-19 (a few samples of this study predate the infection). Cell type and time point are not known. The source material was PBMCs or a T cell subset sorted from them (not recorded which). The gene calls are TRBV10-3 and TRBJ1-5; no reliable D call. CDR3 in DNA: TGTGCCATCAGTTCTCAATATCAGCCCCAGCATTTT. The encoded protein is CAISSQYQPQHF.